Given below is one TCR beta chain in context. A read error may explain this, as a much larger clone is one base away. No cell sorting was done before RNA was extracted from the tissue. More than 3 cm separated this lung sample from the edge of the tumor. TCRbeta libraries were built with three rounds of nested PCR, modified from ARM-PCR. TCRdb re-called the multiplex PCR reads through MiXCR, storing one row per CDR3 protein. The top ten hold 15% to 20% of the sample, which has tens of thousands of distinct CDR3 sequences, around 67% seen once. The sample is drawn from a study of tumor and adjacent non-tumor tissue in lung cancer. Study-wide context: Patients comprised roughly 12 adenocarcinoma, 2 squamous cell carcinoma and 1 small cell lung cancer.

Sequenced: distant non-tumor lung tissue. This clonotype was obtained from a woman in her forties with non-small cell lung cancer.

The CDR3 bases are TGTGCCAGCAGCTCGATGGGAACGAGGGAAAAACTGTTTTTT. It encodes CASSSMGTREKLFF. The rearrangement uses TRBV7-9 and TRBJ1-4; D is unclear. This CDR3 is 14 amino acids long. Trimming shortened V by 4 bases and J by 8 bases, and 14 bases separated the two germline ends. In germline, CDR1 is SEHNR, CDR2 FQNEAQ (reference sequence).